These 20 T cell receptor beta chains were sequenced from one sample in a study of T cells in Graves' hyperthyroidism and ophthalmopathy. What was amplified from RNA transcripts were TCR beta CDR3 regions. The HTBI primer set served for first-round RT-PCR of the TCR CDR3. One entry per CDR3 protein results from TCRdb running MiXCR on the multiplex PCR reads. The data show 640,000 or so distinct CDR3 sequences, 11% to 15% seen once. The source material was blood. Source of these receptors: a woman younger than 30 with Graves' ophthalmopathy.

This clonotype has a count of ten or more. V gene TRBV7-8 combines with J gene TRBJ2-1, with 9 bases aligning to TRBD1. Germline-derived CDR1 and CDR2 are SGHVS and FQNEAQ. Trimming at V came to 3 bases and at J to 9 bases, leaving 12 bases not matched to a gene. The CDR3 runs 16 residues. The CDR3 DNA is TGTGCCAGCAGCTTGGTTCTTGGGGACAGGGATTGTGAGCAGTTCTTC. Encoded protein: CASSLVLGDRDCEQFF.

The CDR3 sequence is CASSRGLAGAYNEQFF. In DNA, the CDR3 is TGTGCCAGCAGCCGGGGACTAGCGGGAGCCTACAATGAGCAGTTCTTC. The gene calls are TRBV11-3 and TRBJ2-1, with TRBD2 matching over 14 bases. The V gene end was trimmed by 5 bases and the J gene end by 2 bases; junction bases not matched to a gene: 2. Per the germline V gene, CDR1 is SGHNT and CDR2 is YENEEA. This CDR3 is 16 amino acids long.

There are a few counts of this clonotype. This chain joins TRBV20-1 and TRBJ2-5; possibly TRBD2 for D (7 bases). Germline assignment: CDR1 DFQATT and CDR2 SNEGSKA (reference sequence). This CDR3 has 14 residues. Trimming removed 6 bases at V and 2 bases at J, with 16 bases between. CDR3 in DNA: TGCAGTGCGGGGGGGCGGGGACTACAAGAGACCCAGTACTTC. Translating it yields CSAGGRGLQETQYF.

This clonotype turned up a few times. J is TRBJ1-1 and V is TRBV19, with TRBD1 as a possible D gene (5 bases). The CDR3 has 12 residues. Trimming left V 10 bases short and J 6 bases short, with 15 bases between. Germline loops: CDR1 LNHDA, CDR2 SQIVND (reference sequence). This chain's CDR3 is CATGISGAEAFF. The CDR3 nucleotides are TGTGCCACGGGGATCTCGGGGGCTGAAGCTTTCTTT.

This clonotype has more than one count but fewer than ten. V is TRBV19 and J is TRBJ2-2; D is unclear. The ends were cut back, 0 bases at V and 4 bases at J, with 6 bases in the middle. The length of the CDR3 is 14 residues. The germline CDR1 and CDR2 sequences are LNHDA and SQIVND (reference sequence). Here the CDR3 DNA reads TGTGCCAGTAGTATAGACCTTATCACCGGGGAGCTGTTTTTT. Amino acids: CASSIDLITGELFF. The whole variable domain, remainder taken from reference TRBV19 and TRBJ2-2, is DGGITQSPKYLFRKEGQNVTLSCEQNLNHDAMYWYRQDPGQGLRLIYYSQIVNDFQKGDIAEGYSVSREKKESFPLTVTSAQKNPTAFYLCASSIDLITGELFFGEGSRLTVL.

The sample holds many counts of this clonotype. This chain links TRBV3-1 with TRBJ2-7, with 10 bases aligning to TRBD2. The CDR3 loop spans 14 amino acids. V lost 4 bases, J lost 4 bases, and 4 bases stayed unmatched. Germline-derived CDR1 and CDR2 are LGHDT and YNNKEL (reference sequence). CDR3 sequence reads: CASSRGLAEYEQYF. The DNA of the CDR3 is TGTGCCAGCAGCCGCGGACTAGCGGAGTACGAGCAGTACTTC.

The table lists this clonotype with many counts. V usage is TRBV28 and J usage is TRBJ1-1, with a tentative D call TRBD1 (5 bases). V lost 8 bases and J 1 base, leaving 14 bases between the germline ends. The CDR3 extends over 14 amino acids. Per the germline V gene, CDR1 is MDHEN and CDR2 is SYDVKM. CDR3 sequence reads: CASFHGGENTEAFF. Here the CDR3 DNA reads TGTGCCAGCTTTCACGGGGGGGAGAACACTGAAGCTTTCTTT.

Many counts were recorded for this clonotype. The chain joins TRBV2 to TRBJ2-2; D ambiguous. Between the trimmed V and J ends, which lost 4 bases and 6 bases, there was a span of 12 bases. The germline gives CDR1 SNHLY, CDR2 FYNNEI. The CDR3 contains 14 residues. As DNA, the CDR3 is TGTGCCAGCAGTGTGGCCCCGGGTCCCGGGGAGCTGTTTTTT. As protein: CASSVAPGPGELFF.

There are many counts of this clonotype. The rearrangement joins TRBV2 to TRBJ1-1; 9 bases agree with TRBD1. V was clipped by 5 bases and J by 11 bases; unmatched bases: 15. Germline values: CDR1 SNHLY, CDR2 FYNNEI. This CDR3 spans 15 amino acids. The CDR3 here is CASSRTQGARGRAFF. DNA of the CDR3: TGTGCCAGCAGTCGGACACAGGGGGCGCGTGGAAGGGCTTTCTTT. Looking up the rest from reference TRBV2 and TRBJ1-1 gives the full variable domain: EPEVTQTPSHQVTQMGQEVILRCVPISNHLYFYWYRQILGQKVEFLVSFYNNEISEKSEIFDDQFSVERPDGSNFTLKIRSTKLEDSAMYFCASSRTQGARGRAFFGQGTRLTVV.

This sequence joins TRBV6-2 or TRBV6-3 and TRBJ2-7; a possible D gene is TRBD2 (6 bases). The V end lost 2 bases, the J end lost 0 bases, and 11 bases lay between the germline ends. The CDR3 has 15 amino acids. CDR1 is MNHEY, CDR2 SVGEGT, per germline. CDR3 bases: TGTGCCAGCAGTTACGTCGCGGGAAGCTCCTACGAGCAGTACTTC. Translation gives CASSYVAGSSYEQYF.

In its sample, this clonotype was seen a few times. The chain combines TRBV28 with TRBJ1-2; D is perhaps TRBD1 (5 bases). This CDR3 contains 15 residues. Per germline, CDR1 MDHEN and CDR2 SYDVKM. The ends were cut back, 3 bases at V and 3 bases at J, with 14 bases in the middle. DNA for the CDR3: TGTGCCAGCAGTTTCGGGCAGGGAGCTGACTATGGCTACACCTTC. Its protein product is CASSFGQGADYGYTF.

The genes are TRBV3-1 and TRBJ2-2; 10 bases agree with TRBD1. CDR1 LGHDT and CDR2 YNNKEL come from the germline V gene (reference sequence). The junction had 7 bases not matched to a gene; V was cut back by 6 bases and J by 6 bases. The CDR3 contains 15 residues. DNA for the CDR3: TGTGCCAGCAGAAAAGAGGGGACAGGGGCCGGGGAGCTGTTTTTT. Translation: CASRKEGTGAGELFF.

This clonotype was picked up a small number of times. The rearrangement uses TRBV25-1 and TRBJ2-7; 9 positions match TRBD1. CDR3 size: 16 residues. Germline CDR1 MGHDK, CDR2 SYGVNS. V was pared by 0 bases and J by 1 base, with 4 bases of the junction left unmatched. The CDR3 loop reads CASSEYMDRGSYEQYF. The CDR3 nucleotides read TGTGCCAGCAGTGAATATATGGACAGGGGTTCCTACGAGCAGTACTTC.

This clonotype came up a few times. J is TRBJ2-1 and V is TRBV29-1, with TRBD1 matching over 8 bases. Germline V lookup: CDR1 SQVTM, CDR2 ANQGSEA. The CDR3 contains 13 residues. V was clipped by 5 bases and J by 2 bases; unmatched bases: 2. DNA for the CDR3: TGCAGCGTTCAACAGGGGGCCTACAATGAGCAGTTCTTC. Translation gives CSVQQGAYNEQFF.

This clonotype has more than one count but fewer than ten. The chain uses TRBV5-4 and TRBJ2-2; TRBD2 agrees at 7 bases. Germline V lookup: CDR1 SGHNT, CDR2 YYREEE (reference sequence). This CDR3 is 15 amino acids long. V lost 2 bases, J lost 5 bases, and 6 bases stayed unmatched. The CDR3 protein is CASSLSGGSTGELFF. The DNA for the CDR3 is TGTGCCAGCAGCTTATCCGGCGGGAGTACCGGGGAGCTGTTTTTT.

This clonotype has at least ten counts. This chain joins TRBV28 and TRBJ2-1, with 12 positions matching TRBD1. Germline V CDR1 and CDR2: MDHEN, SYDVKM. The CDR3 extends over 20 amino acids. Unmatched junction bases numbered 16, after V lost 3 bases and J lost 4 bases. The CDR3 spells CASSLWAGTGGFSSYNEQFF. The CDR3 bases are TGTGCCAGCAGTTTGTGGGCCGGGACAGGGGGCTTTAGCTCGTACAATGAGCAGTTCTTC.

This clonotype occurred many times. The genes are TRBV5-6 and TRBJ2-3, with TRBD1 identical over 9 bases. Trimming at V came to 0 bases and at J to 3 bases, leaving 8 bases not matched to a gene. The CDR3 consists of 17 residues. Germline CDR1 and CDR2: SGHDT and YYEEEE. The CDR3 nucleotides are TGTGCCAGCAGCTTGGTTTCTGGGACAGGGTGGACAGATACGCAGTATTTT. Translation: CASSLVSGTGWTDTQYF. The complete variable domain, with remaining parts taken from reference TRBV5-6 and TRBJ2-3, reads DAGVTQSPTHLIKTRGQQVTLRCSPKSGHDTVSWYQQALGQGPQFIFQYYEEEERQRGNFPDRFSGHQFPNYSSELNVNALLLGDSALYLCASSLVSGTGWTDTQYFGPGTRLTVL.

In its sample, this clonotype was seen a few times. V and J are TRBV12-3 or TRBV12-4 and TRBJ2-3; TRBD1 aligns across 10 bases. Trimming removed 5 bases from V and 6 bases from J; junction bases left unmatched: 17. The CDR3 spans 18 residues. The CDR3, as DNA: TGTGCCAGCAGTCCTCCTCCGGGACAGGGGAACCCCCCGGATACGCAGTATTTT. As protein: CASSPPPGQGNPPDTQYF.

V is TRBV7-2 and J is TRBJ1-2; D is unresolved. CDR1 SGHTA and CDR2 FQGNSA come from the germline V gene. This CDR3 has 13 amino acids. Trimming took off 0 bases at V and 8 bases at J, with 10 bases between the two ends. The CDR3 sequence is CASSLARSSGYTF. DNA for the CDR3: TGTGCCAGCAGCTTAGCCAGAAGCTCCGGCTACACCTTC.

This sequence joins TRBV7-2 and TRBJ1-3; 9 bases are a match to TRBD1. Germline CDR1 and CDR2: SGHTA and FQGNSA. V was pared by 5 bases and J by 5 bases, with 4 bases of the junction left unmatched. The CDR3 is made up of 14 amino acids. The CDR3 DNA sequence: TGTGCCAGCAGCCAGGGACAGGGTAGAAACACCATATATTTT. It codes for CASSQGQGRNTIYF.